One sample yielded the 27 T cell receptor beta chains listed below, sequenced in a study of T-cell memory formation after mild COVID-19. TCRdb re-called the 5' RACE reads through MiXCR, storing one row per CDR3 protein. Of some 410,000 distinct CDR3 sequences listed, around 22% are singletons. Material for sequencing was PBMCs or a T cell subset sorted from them (not recorded which). Receptors were obtained from an adult woman who had mild COVID-19 (a few samples of this study predate the infection). Cell type and time point are not known.

This clonotype was seen more than once but under ten times. J is TRBJ2-7 and V is TRBV6-2 or TRBV6-3; the match to TRBD1 covers 7 bases. V lost 6 bases and J lost 5; bases outside the gene matches: 10. CDR1 is MNHEY, CDR2 SVGEGT, per germline. The CDR3 covers 14 residues. In nucleotides, the CDR3 is TGTGCCAGCAGCGCGACAGGGCAAGGGGACGAGCAGTACTTC. It translates to CASSATGQGDEQYF.

This clonotype was counted a few times. V is TRBV5-1 and J is TRBJ2-1, with TRBD2 matching 9 bases. CDR3 length: 16 residues. Germline V gene data show CDR1 as SGHRS and CDR2 as YFSETQ. V gave up 0 bases and J gave up 6 bases; unmatched junction bases: 7. CDR3 coding DNA: TGCGCCAGCAGCTTGGGAGTGGCTAGCGGGATCAATGAGCAGTTCTTC. Its protein product is CASSLGVASGINEQFF.

This clonotype was recorded a few times. The genes are TRBV7-9 and TRBJ2-7, with 7 bases identical to TRBD1. Per germline, CDR1 SEHNR and CDR2 FQNEAQ (reference sequence). V gave up 5 bases and J gave up 0 bases; unmatched junction bases: 4. The CDR3 extends over 14 amino acids. The CDR3 nucleotides are TGTGCCAGCAGCCAAGACAGGGCCTCCTACGAGCAGTACTTC. Protein: CASSQDRASYEQYF.

This sequence joins TRBV24-1 and TRBJ2-7; tentative D call: TRBD1 (6 bases). The CDR3 loop spans 15 amino acids. Germline loops: CDR1 KGHDR, CDR2 SFDVKD. Trimming left V 4 bases short and J 4 bases short, with 16 bases between. CDR3 sequence: CATSDADRPLYEQYF. The CDR3 DNA sequence: TGTGCCACCAGTGACGCCGACAGGCCGCTATACGAGCAGTACTTC.

This chain joins TRBV7-2 and TRBJ1-1; D is uncertain. V lost 1 base and J lost 3, with 12 bases in between. The CDR3 length is 15 residues. Germline V CDR1 and CDR2: SGHTA, FQGNSA. The CDR3 DNA reads TGTGCCAGCAGCTTAGAAGGTCTGGTGTACACTGAAGCTTTCTTT. It is translated as CASSLEGLVYTEAFF.

CDR3 bases: TGTGCCAGCGGGGTAAGAGCGGACTCCTACGAGCAGTACTTC. The encoded protein is CASGVRADSYEQYF. The chain joins TRBV6-5 to TRBJ2-7, with D possibly TRBD2 on 5 matching bases. CDR1 and CDR2 (germline): MNHEY, SVGAGI. The CDR3 totals 14 residues. V was clipped by 8 bases and J by 0 bases, with 14 bases between them.

This clonotype was seen more than once but under ten times. The chain combines TRBV7-9 with TRBJ2-2; a possible D gene is TRBD2 (5 bases). The CDR3 has 17 amino acids. V lost 5 bases and J 0 bases, leaving 16 bases between the germline ends. Germline assignment: CDR1 SEHNR and CDR2 FQNEAQ (reference sequence). The CDR3 loop is CASSPAWGATNTGELFF. The CDR3 DNA reads TGTGCCAGCAGCCCTGCTTGGGGAGCTACGAACACCGGGGAGCTGTTTTTT.

The chain carries TRBV6-5 and TRBJ2-1; 7 bases agree with TRBD2. CDR1 and CDR2 from the germline V gene are MNHEY and SVGAGI. J gave up 14 bases and V 0 bases, and 4 bases lay outside the gene matches. The CDR3 is made up of 12 amino acids. The CDR3, as DNA: TGTGCCAGCAGTTACTCGGCGGGAGAGGAGTTCTTC. Translated: CASSYSAGEEFF.

This clonotype was observed a few times. The chain couples TRBV25-1 to TRBJ2-3; maybe TRBD1 (6 bases). This CDR3 has 14 residues. Trimming left V 3 bases short and J 3 bases short, with 10 bases between. The germline gives CDR1 MGHDK, CDR2 SYGVNS. For the CDR3, the DNA is TGTGCCAGCAGTGACGGCAGGGGAACAGATACGCAGTATTTT. Amino acid sequence: CASSDGRGTDTQYF.

This clonotype was counted between two and nine times. The chain recombines TRBV30 with TRBJ2-5, with D possibly called TRBD1 or TRBD2 (6 bases each). CDR3 length: 15 residues. Germline-derived CDR1 and CDR2 are GTSNPN and SVGIG (reference sequence). Trimming took 3 bases from V and 2 from J, leaving 16 bases between them. This chain's CDR3 is CAWRAGRGHQETQYF. The CDR3 bases are TGTGCCTGGAGGGCGGGGCGGGGACATCAAGAGACCCAGTACTTC.

This clonotype was observed a few times. V is TRBV7-2 and J is TRBJ1-3, with D perhaps TRBD1 (5 bases). V was cut by 1 base and J by 8 bases, with 18 bases left in between. Germline V gene data show CDR1 as SGHTA and CDR2 as FQGNSA. The CDR3 is 16 residues long. The CDR3 spells CASSLGGGILTDTIYF. As DNA, the CDR3 is TGTGCCAGCAGCTTAGGGGGGGGAATACTCACCGACACCATATATTTT.

V is TRBV29-1 and J is TRBJ1-1, with D perhaps TRBD1 (5 bases). Trimming removed 7 bases from V and 4 bases from J, with 13 bases in between. Germline loops: CDR1 SQVTM, CDR2 ANQGSEA. The CDR3 contains 12 residues. CDR3 amino acids: CSAGGSSTEAFF. The DNA for the CDR3 is TGCAGCGCCGGGGGAAGTTCCACTGAAGCTTTCTTT.

This rearrangement joins TRBV30 to TRBJ1-3, with D maybe TRBD1 (6 bases). V gave up 5 bases and J gave up 0 bases, with 14 bases separating them. Looked up from germline, CDR1 is GTSNPN and CDR2 is SVGIG (reference sequence). The CDR3 runs to 15 residues. The CDR3 here is CAWSKDSSSGNTIYF. DNA for the CDR3: TGTGCCTGGTCAAAGGACAGTAGCTCTGGAAACACCATATATTTT.

This rearrangement joins TRBV19 to TRBJ1-5; D ambiguous. In germline, CDR1 is LNHDA, CDR2 SQIVND (reference sequence). The V and J ends lost 6 bases and 5 bases respectively, with 8 bases between them. This CDR3 comprises 12 residues. Here the CDR3 DNA reads TGTGCCAGTAGCCGGAAGGATCAGCCCCAGCATTTT. Amino acid sequence: CASSRKDQPQHF. Supplemented by reference TRBV19 and TRBJ1-5, the full variable domain reads DGGITQSPKYLFRKEGQNVTLSCEQNLNHDAMYWYRQDPGQGLRLIYYSQIVNDFQKGDIAEGYSVSREKKESFPLTVTSAQKNPTAFYLCASSRKDQPQHFGDGTRLSIL.

The V call is TRBV24-1, the J call TRBJ2-1; 9 nucleotides match TRBD2. Germline CDR1 and CDR2: KGHDR and SFDVKD. The junction had 11 bases not matched to a gene; V was cut back by 7 bases and J by 8 bases. This CDR3 comprises 15 residues. The CDR3 DNA sequence: TGTGCCACCAGCGACCCCGGGACTAGCATGCATGAGCAGTTCTTC. Translation: CATSDPGTSMHEQFF.

This rearrangement joins TRBV4-1 to TRBJ1-4, with no clear D. Deletions cut 0 bases from V and 6 bases from J, with 8 bases between. CDR3 length equals 14 residues. Germline V gene sequence: CDR1 MGHRA, CDR2 YSYEKL. This CDR3 reads CASSQDGRDEKLFF. The CDR3 region has the DNA TGCGCCAGCAGCCAAGATGGCAGAGATGAAAAACTGTTTTTT.

In this sample, this clonotype turned up a few times. The V gene is TRBV7-9, the J gene TRBJ1-2; a possible D gene is TRBD1 (6 bases). Germline CDR1 is SEHNR and CDR2 is FQNEAQ (reference sequence). CDR3 size: 15 residues. Trimming cost V 1 base and J 4 bases, with 13 bases left between them. The DNA of the CDR3 is TGTGCCAGCAGCTTAGTAACAGGGCCAGGCTATGGCTACACCTTC. Encoded protein: CASSLVTGPGYGYTF.

The table lists this clonotype with a few counts. V is TRBV7-9 and J is TRBJ2-7, with TRBD1 identical over 7 bases. Germline CDR1 SEHNR, CDR2 FQNEAQ (reference sequence). This CDR3 spans 15 amino acids. V shed 2 bases, J shed 3 bases, and the junction held 7 bases outside the gene matches. The chain's CDR3 is CASSLKGGPIYEQYF. DNA for the CDR3: TGTGCCAGCAGCTTAAAAGGGGGCCCGATCTACGAGCAGTACTTC.

This clonotype was detected a few times. This sequence joins TRBV20-1 and TRBJ2-1; no reliable D call. CDR1 and CDR2 (germline): DFQATT, SNEGSKA (reference sequence). This CDR3 comprises 9 residues. Written as DNA, the CDR3 is TGCAAGCCGAACAATGAGCAGTTCTTC. Protein sequence: CKPNNEQFF.

Only a few counts were recorded for this clonotype. The chain couples TRBV12-3 or TRBV12-4 to TRBJ1-6, with D possibly TRBD1 on 5 matching bases. V lost 1 base and J 7 bases, leaving 14 bases between the germline ends. The CDR3 consists of 16 residues. The CDR3 DNA is TGTGCCAGCAGTTTAGACCTGGGGGTGGCGAATTCACCCCTCCACTTT. It is translated as CASSLDLGVANSPLHF.

The chain has TRBV11-2 and TRBJ1-5, with D possibly matching TRBD1 (5 bases). Germline CDR1 SGHAT, CDR2 FQNNGV. Trimming removed 1 base from V and 2 bases from J, with 9 bases in between. This CDR3 is built from 15 residues. The CDR3 region has the DNA TGTGCCAGCAGCTTAGCCAGGGTGGGCAATCAGCCCCAGCATTTT. Translation gives CASSLARVGNQPQHF.

The chain has TRBV12-3 or TRBV12-4 and TRBJ1-6; perhaps TRBD1 as D (6 bases). The CDR3 loop spans 14 amino acids. V lost 7 bases to trimming and J lost 3 bases, with 10 bases between them. DNA of the CDR3: TGTGCCAGCACCCAGACAGGCTATAATTCACCCCTCCACTTT. Translated: CASTQTGYNSPLHF.

J is TRBJ2-6 and V is TRBV4-3; the match to TRBD2 covers 8 bases. This CDR3 has 18 residues. J was trimmed by 0 bases and V by 1 base; bases with no gene match: 5. Germline CDR1 reads LGHNA; CDR2 reads YSLEER. The CDR3 reads CASSQVDGGASGANVLTF. The CDR3 DNA reads as TGCGCCAGCAGCCAAGTCGACGGGGGGGCCTCTGGGGCCAACGTCCTGACTTTC.

V and J are TRBV27 and TRBJ1-6; D is ambiguous. This CDR3 comprises 14 residues. Trimming cost V 4 bases and J 7 bases, with 11 bases left between them. CDR1 is MNHEY and CDR2 is SMNVEV in the germline V gene (reference sequence). As DNA, the CDR3 is TGTGCCAGCAGTTCGGTTATCGGAAATTCACCCCTCCACTTT. It yields the protein CASSSVIGNSPLHF.

V is TRBV29-1 and J is TRBJ2-1; 7 bases fit TRBD1. The CDR3 is 15 amino acids. Per germline, CDR1 SQVTM and CDR2 ANQGSEA. Unmatched junction bases numbered 7, after V lost 5 bases and J lost 0 bases. Here the CDR3 DNA reads TGCAGCGTTCTAACAGGGGCTAGCTCCTACAATGAGCAGTTCTTC. Protein sequence: CSVLTGASSYNEQFF.

This clonotype appeared a few times. The V call is TRBV7-9, the J call TRBJ2-2; no reliable D call. V gave up 8 bases and J gave up 5 bases, with 21 bases separating them. The length of the CDR3 is 16 residues. Germline CDR1 and CDR2: SEHNR and FQNEAQ (reference sequence). CDR3 sequence (DNA): TGTGCCAGCTCCCCTCACCTTCCACTGGCTACCGGGGAGCTGTTTTTT. Translation gives CASSPHLPLATGELFF.

The CDR3 loop is CASSSPKSYNEQFF. The DNA for the CDR3 is TGTGCCAGCAGCTCCCCCAAGTCCTACAATGAGCAGTTCTTC. The gene calls are TRBV7-2 and TRBJ2-1; D gene unclear. The CDR3 covers 14 residues. Trimming shortened V by 4 bases and J by 1 base, and 8 bases separated the two germline ends. The germline V gene has CDR1 SGHTA and CDR2 FQGNSA.